This is a list of T cell receptor beta chains from one sample in a study of blood T cell repertoires in COVID-19. Assay used: immunoSEQ multiplex PCR; TCRdb lists only in-frame clones, some missing. This sample has about 280,000 clones, with 70% to 90% found just once. Sequencing input: peripheral blood. The receptors come from a woman aged 70 to 79 with COVID-19, enrolled during active disease. Both conserved end residues are trimmed from each CDR3.

ASSPTGGVLGGYT	TRBV27	TRBJ1-2
AWSVTLGGGYT	TRBV30	TRBJ1-2
ASTIRTQKDYGYT	TRBV23-1	TRBJ1-2
ATSDLRQGGLETQY	TRBV24-1	TRBJ2-5
ASSQGLRQRSNYGYT	TRBV4-1	TRBJ1-2
ASSQPMRSEQF	TRBV7-8	TRBJ2-1
ASSTTISYEQY	TRBV7-2	TRBJ2-7
ASSQGNDQPQH	TRBV2	TRBJ1-5
ASSEVAGGTWDEQF	TRBV2	TRBJ2-1
ASSLLAGGTEAF	TRBV7-9	TRBJ1-1
ASSTTSGGNYEQY	TRBV7-2	TRBJ2-7
ATRDIGSYNSPLH	TRBV10-3	TRBJ1-6
ASSPKGGAEAF	TRBV18	TRBJ1-1
ASSKSRPGLAIVYEQF	TRBV7-9	TRBJ2-1
ASSHKGGNYGYT	TRBV3-1/TRBV3-2	TRBJ1-2
ASSFGGTGELF	TRBV27	TRBJ2-2
ASSYTDRPDTQY	TRBV5-1	TRBJ2-3
ASSGDRGAEAF	TRBV2	TRBJ1-1
ASSDREDQPQH	TRBV6-1	TRBJ1-5
ASSSTMGQGAEAF	TRBV5-1	TRBJ1-1
ASSAYRETGELF	TRBV19	TRBJ2-2
ASSAGRSYEQY	TRBV2	TRBJ2-7
AWSVSYEQY	TRBV30	TRBJ2-7
ASSVGNNQPQH	TRBV9	TRBJ1-5